Presented here are 3 T cell receptor beta chains from one specimen sequenced in a study of blood T cell repertoires in COVID-19. Clones were sequenced by immunoSEQ multiplex PCR, and TCRdb holds only the in-frame ones, with some missing. The table includes some 250,000 clones, roughly 79% detected once. Sequencing used peripheral blood. The receptors here all came from an elderly woman with COVID-19, enrolled during active disease.

The gene calls are TRBV3-1 (or the pseudogene TRBV3-2) and TRBJ2-1; 9 bases line up with TRBD2. Trimming at V came to 4 bases and at J to 4 bases, leaving 11 bases not matched to a gene. Germline values: CDR1 LGHDT, CDR2 YNNKEL (reference sequence). The CDR3 extends over 17 amino acids. CDR3 amino acids: CASSPIGGRGGYNEQFF. The CDR3 bases are TGTGCCAGCAGCCCCATCGGCGGGAGGGGGGGTTACAATGAGCAGTTCTTC.

CDR3 amino acids: CASSAIGVHGYTF. Here the CDR3 DNA reads TGTGCCAGCAGCGCCATAGGGGTCCATGGCTACACCTTC. This chain links TRBV5-5 with TRBJ1-2; possibly TRBD1 for D (5 bases). The CDR3 is 13 residues long. V gave up 4 bases and J gave up 6 bases, with 13 bases separating them. Germline CDR1 is SGHKS and CDR2 is YYEKEE (reference sequence).

The table lists this clone with a count of one. The chain combines TRBV3-1 (or the pseudogene TRBV3-2) with TRBJ2-3, with 15 positions matching TRBD2. Germline-derived CDR1 and CDR2 are LGHDT and YNNKEL (reference sequence). V lost 5 bases, J lost 4 bases, and 4 bases stayed unmatched. There are 16 residues in the CDR3. This chain's CDR3 is CASSSWTSGRADTQYF. CDR3 coding DNA: TGTGCCAGCAGCTCTTGGACTAGCGGGAGGGCAGATACGCAGTATTTT.